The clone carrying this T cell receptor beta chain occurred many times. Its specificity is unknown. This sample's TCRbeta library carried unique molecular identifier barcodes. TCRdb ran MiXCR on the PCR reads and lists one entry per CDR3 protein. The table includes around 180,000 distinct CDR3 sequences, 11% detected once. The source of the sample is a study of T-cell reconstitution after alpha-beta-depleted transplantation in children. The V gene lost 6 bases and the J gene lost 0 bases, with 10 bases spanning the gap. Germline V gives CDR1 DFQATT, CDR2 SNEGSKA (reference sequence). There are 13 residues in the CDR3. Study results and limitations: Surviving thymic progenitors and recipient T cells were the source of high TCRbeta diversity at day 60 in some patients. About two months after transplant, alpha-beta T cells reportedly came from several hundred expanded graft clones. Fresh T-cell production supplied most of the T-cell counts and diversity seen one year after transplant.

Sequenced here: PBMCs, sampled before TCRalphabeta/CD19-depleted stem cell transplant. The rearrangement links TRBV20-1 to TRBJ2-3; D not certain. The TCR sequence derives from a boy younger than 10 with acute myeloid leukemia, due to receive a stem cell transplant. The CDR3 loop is CSALVFSTDTQYF. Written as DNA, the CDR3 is TGCAGTGCCCTCGTATTTAGCACAGATACGCAGTATTTT.